Presented here are 23 T cell receptor beta chains from one specimen sequenced in a study of T cells after yellow fever vaccination. TCRdb re-derived calls from the 5' RACE reads in MiXCR, one entry per CDR3 protein. The sample includes 300,000 to 350,000 distinct CDR3 sequences, approximately 4.3% seen only once; the top ten take approximately 20%. Sequenced here: PBMCs, sampled 15 days after the yellow fever booster vaccination. The receptors originated from a man younger than 35 who received the YFV17D yellow fever vaccine.

This chain connects TRBV20-1 to TRBJ2-5, with D unclear. The ends were cut back, 5 bases at V and 8 bases at J, with 9 bases in the middle. Looked up from germline, CDR1 is DFQATT and CDR2 is SNEGSKA (reference sequence). The CDR3 runs 10 residues. The CDR3, as DNA: TGCAGTGCTGGGGTACCCACCCAGTACTTC. Protein sequence: CSAGVPTQYF.

This clonotype has at least ten counts. The rearrangement joins TRBV2 to TRBJ1-2; D not certain. Germline loops: CDR1 SNHLY, CDR2 FYNNEI. The V end was cut by 6 bases, the J end by 3 bases, with 11 bases between. The CDR3 consists of 13 residues. The CDR3, as DNA: TGTGCCAGCAGCCCTCGACAAGACTATGGCTACACCTTC. Protein sequence: CASSPRQDYGYTF. Full variable domain (missing parts from reference TRBV2 and TRBJ1-2): EPEVTQTPSHQVTQMGQEVILRCVPISNHLYFYWYRQILGQKVEFLVSFYNNEISEKSEIFDDQFSVERPDGSNFTLKIRSTKLEDSAMYFCASSPRQDYGYTFGSGTRLTVV.

This clonotype showed up just a few times. The CDR3 DNA reads as TGCGCCAGCAGCTTGTCCCCCGGCGGTTCAGAGACCCAGTACTTC. Its translation is CASSLSPGGSETQYF. This rearrangement joins TRBV5-1 to TRBJ2-5; D gene ambiguous. The CDR3 is 15 residues long. Deletions cut 1 base from V and 4 bases from J, with 14 bases between. CDR1 and CDR2 (germline): SGHRS, YFSETQ.

This clonotype appeared many times. The V gene is TRBV4-3, the J gene TRBJ1-1, with D perhaps matching TRBD1 (6 bases). The V gene's germline CDR1 is LGHNA and CDR2 YSLEER. The CDR3 length is 14 residues. Trimming pared 1 base from V and 4 bases from J, leaving 10 bases between. The CDR3 loop is CASSQGLGGTEAFF. The CDR3 bases are TGCGCCAGCAGCCAAGGGTTAGGGGGCACTGAAGCTTTCTTT.

V gene TRBV6-2 or TRBV6-3 combines with J gene TRBJ1-5; 7 nucleotides align to TRBD1. Per the germline V gene, CDR1 is MNHEY and CDR2 is SVGEGT. J gave up 0 bases and V 5 bases, and 7 bases lay outside the gene matches. This CDR3 is 16 amino acids long. Written as DNA, the CDR3 is TGTGCCAGCAGTGACTACAGGGGTTATAGCAATCAGCCCCAGCATTTT. This encodes CASSDYRGYSNQPQHF.

The chain uses TRBV9 and TRBJ2-3, with TRBD2 matching over 9 bases. Per the germline V gene, CDR1 is SGDLS and CDR2 is YYNGEE. The CDR3 length is 15 residues. The junction had 8 bases not matched to a gene; V was cut back by 3 bases and J by 6 bases. The CDR3 nucleotides are TGTGCCAGCAGCGAGCTGGGACTAGCAGCCGATACGCAGTATTTT. It encodes CASSELGLAADTQYF.

This clonotype was seen repeatedly, ten times or more. The gene calls are TRBV2 and TRBJ1-1; possibly TRBD1 for D (5 bases). V lost 3 bases and J 6 bases, leaving 17 bases between the germline ends. Germline V CDR1 and CDR2: SNHLY, FYNNEI. The CDR3 consists of 15 residues. The CDR3 DNA reads TGTGCCAGCAGTGATAGGCGGGCGTTGGGGCCTGAAGCTTTCTTT. Protein product: CASSDRRALGPEAFF.

This clonotype was seen at least ten times. The chain is built from TRBV27 and TRBJ1-1; TRBD1 might be the D (5 bases). From germline, CDR1 is MNHEY and CDR2 SMNVEV (reference sequence). The CDR3 runs to 16 residues. Trimming pared 5 bases from V and 1 base from J, leaving 17 bases between. The CDR3 DNA sequence: TGTGCCAGCAGTCCTATTGGGGCCAGAACGAACACTGAAGCTTTCTTT. Its protein is CASSPIGARTNTEAFF.

The chain uses TRBV11-2 and TRBJ1-2; D might be TRBD1 (6 bases). The CDR3 consists of 13 residues. The V and J ends lost 5 bases and 1 base respectively, with 8 bases between them. Germline CDR1 reads SGHAT; CDR2 reads FQNNGV. The CDR3 nucleotides read TGTGCCAGCAGCGCGGACAGTAACTATGGCTACACCTTC. This translates into CASSADSNYGYTF.

The table lists this clonotype with a few counts. The V gene is TRBV20-1, the J gene TRBJ2-3, with TRBD2 matching over 12 bases. With 0 bases clipped from V and 0 bases from J, the junction kept 10 bases outside the gene matches. This CDR3 spans 19 amino acids. Germline V gives CDR1 DFQATT, CDR2 SNEGSKA (reference sequence). The CDR3, as DNA: TGCAGTGCTAGAGACGGACTAGCGGGGACATCCTATAGCACAGATACGCAGTATTTT. It translates to CSARDGLAGTSYSTDTQYF.

This clonotype was found a few times. This sequence joins TRBV5-1 and TRBJ1-1, with 9 bases fitting TRBD1. J gave up 3 bases and V 5 bases, and 14 bases lay outside the gene matches. The germline V gene encodes CDR1 SGHRS and CDR2 YFSETQ. The CDR3 spans 17 residues. The CDR3 is CASRSGTGFKSDTEAFF. As DNA, the CDR3 is TGCGCCAGCAGGTCGGGGACAGGGTTTAAGAGTGACACTGAAGCTTTCTTT.

This clonotype was seen ten or more times. The rearrangement uses TRBV20-1 and TRBJ2-3; 15 bases are a match to TRBD2. Germline V gives CDR1 DFQATT, CDR2 SNEGSKA (reference sequence). The CDR3 runs 15 residues. With V trimmed by 6 bases and J by 4 bases, 5 bases remained unmatched. CDR3 DNA: TGCAGTGCCCCGGGACTAGCGGGGGGAGCAGATACGCAGTATTTT. Translated, it gives CSAPGLAGGADTQYF.

The chain joins TRBV2 to TRBJ1-2; D perhaps matches TRBD1 (5 bases). Germline CDR1 and CDR2: SNHLY and FYNNEI. The CDR3 spans 13 residues. With 7 bases removed from V and 6 bases from J, the gap between germline ends came to 15 bases. CDR3 in amino acids: CASTNRARDGYTF. In nucleotides, the CDR3 is TGTGCCAGCACTAACCGGGCCAGGGATGGCTACACCTTC. The variable domain in full, with the rest retrieved from reference TRBV2 and TRBJ1-2, is EPEVTQTPSHQVTQMGQEVILRCVPISNHLYFYWYRQILGQKVEFLVSFYNNEISEKSEIFDDQFSVERPDGSNFTLKIRSTKLEDSAMYFCASTNRARDGYTFGSGTRLTVV.

The chain is built from TRBV5-1 and TRBJ2-3; no firm D call. Germline assignment: CDR1 SGHRS and CDR2 YFSETQ. There are 15 residues in the CDR3. Trimming removed 2 bases from V and 4 bases from J, with 14 bases in between. CDR3 bases: TGCGCCAGCAGCTTCAGCCTTCCACGCTCAGATACGCAGTATTTT. Protein sequence: CASSFSLPRSDTQYF.

This clonotype has more than one count but fewer than ten. This rearrangement joins TRBV2 to TRBJ2-2; tentatively, D is TRBD2 (6 bases). V dropped 4 bases and J dropped 5 bases, with 23 bases sitting between them. The germline V gene has CDR1 SNHLY and CDR2 FYNNEI. This CDR3 contains 18 residues. The CDR3 loop is CASSVGASAPMRTGELFF. CDR3 nucleotide sequence: TGTGCCAGCAGTGTCGGGGCTAGCGCCCCAATGAGGACCGGGGAGCTGTTTTTT.

The chain has TRBV27 and TRBJ2-1, with TRBD1 identical over 9 bases. CDR1 and CDR2 (germline): MNHEY, SMNVEV (reference sequence). After removal of 6 bases from V and 7 bases from J, the junction contained 7 bases not matched to a gene. The CDR3 is 14 residues long. The CDR3 spells CASRTGGFRNEQFF. In nucleotides, the CDR3 is TGTGCCAGCAGGACAGGGGGGTTTCGTAATGAGCAGTTCTTC.

This clonotype was observed at least ten times. This sequence joins TRBV5-1 and TRBJ2-7; 8 bases map to TRBD1. Per germline, CDR1 SGHRS and CDR2 YFSETQ. With 4 bases clipped from V and 3 bases from J, the junction kept 3 bases outside the gene matches. The CDR3 length is 13 residues. CDR3 nucleotide sequence: TGCGCCAGCAGCCTGGGACAGGTCTACGAGCAGTACTTC. It encodes CASSLGQVYEQYF.

In this sample, this clonotype turned up many times. This chain joins TRBV20-1 and TRBJ2-5, with unresolved D. Germline V CDR1 and CDR2: DFQATT, SNEGSKA (reference sequence). The CDR3 is 13 amino acids. V lost 6 bases and J 5 bases, leaving 16 bases between the germline ends. CDR3 coding DNA: TGCAGTGCCAGACAAGGGTTTCGGGAGACCCAGTACTTC. Translation gives CSARQGFRETQYF.

This clonotype has ten or more counts. V and J are TRBV10-3 and TRBJ1-1; D gene unclear. V was shortened by 3 bases and J by 4 bases, with 3 bases between the two germline ends. This CDR3 has 11 amino acids. Looked up from germline, CDR1 is ENHRY and CDR2 is SYGVKD. CDR3 sequence: CAISEGTEAFF. DNA of the CDR3: TGTGCCATCAGTGAAGGCACTGAAGCTTTCTTT.

This chain links TRBV24-1 with TRBJ2-3, with 10 bases lining up with TRBD1. Germline CDR1 and CDR2: KGHDR and SFDVKD. The ends lost 4 bases at V and 2 bases at J; junction bases unmatched: 5. CDR3 size: 16 residues. CDR3 nucleotide sequence: TGTGCCACCAGTGAGGCCGGGACAGGGGACACAGATACGCAGTATTTT. Protein: CATSEAGTGDTDTQYF.

This clonotype showed up just a few times. J is TRBJ1-5 and V is TRBV5-8; TRBD1 is a possible D gene (5 bases). V dropped 1 base and J dropped 5 bases, with 16 bases sitting between them. Per germline, CDR1 SGHTS and CDR2 YDEGEE. CDR3 size: 16 residues. CDR3 loop: CASSLNSGPGDQPQHF. For the CDR3, the DNA is TGTGCCAGCAGCTTGAATTCGGGGCCGGGAGATCAGCCCCAGCATTTT. The full variable domain, completed using reference TRBV5-8 and TRBJ1-5, is EAGVTQSPTHLIKTRGQQATLRCSPISGHTSVYWYQQALGLGLQFLLWYDEGEERNRGNFPPRFSGRQFPNYSSELNVNALELEDSALYLCASSLNSGPGDQPQHFGDGTRLSIL.

This clonotype has ten or more counts. This chain uses TRBV7-6 with TRBJ1-3; 8 bases are shared with TRBD1. The trim removed 5 bases at V and 0 bases at J, leaving 6 bases unmatched. Germline V gives CDR1 SGHVS, CDR2 FNYEAQ. This CDR3 region has 16 residues. CDR3 nucleotides: TGTGCCAGCAGCCACGGCGACAGGGGCTCTGGAAACACCATATATTTT. This sequence encodes CASSHGDRGSGNTIYF.

This clonotype was counted at least ten times. The V and J genes are TRBV5-1 and TRBJ2-1; TRBD2 matches 8 bases. After removal of 0 bases from V and 3 bases from J, the junction contained 11 bases not matched to a gene. This CDR3 is 18 amino acids long. The germline V gene encodes CDR1 SGHRS and CDR2 YFSETQ. The CDR3 protein is CASSLEAGGLSFYNEQFF. The CDR3 DNA follows: TGCGCCAGCAGCTTGGAGGCGGGGGGCCTCTCGTTCTACAATGAGCAGTTCTTC.